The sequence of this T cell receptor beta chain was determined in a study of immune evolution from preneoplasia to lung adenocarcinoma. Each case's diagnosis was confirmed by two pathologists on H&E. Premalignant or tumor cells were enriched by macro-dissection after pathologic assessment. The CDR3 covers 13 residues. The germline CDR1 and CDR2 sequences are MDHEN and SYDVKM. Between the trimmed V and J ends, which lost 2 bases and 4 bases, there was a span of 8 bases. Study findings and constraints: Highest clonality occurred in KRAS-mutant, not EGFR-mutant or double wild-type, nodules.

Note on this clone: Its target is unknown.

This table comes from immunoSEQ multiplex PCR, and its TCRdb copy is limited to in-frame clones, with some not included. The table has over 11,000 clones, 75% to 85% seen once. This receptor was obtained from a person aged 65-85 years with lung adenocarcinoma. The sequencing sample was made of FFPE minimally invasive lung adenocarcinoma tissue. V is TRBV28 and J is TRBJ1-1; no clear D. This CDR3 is CASSLAGGTEAFF. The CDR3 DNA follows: TGTGCCAGCAGTTTAGCCGGAGGCACTGAAGCTTTCTTT. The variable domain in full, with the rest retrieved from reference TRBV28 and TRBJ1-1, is DVKVTQSSRYLVKRTGEKVFLECVQDMDHENMFWYRQDPGLGLRLIYFSYDVKMKEKGDIPEGYSVSREKKERFSLILESASTNQTSMYLCASSLAGGTEAFFGQGTRLTVV.